This TCR beta chain was sequenced in a study of blood T cell repertoires in COVID-19. The repertoire was sequenced with immunoSEQ multiplex PCR; TCRdb's copy has only in-frame clones and lacks some. The data contain roughly 300,000 clones, about 92% of them seen just once; the ten biggest clones take up roughly 18%. Participants spanned ages about 18 to 100 years and resided in 20 to 30 US areas. In Cohort 3, a recovered donor had either two negative PCRs, clearance, or symptom resolution. The sequencing sample was made of PBMCs or T cells enriched from blood (not recorded which). The receptor comes from a woman aged 25 to 39 who had recovered from COVID-19.

The chain's CDR3 is CSAAGSKNTGELFF. CDR3 sequence (DNA): TGCAGCGCCGCCGGGTCCAAGAACACCGGGGAGCTGTTTTTT. This sequence joins TRBV29-1 and TRBJ2-2, with D unclear. V was trimmed by 7 bases and J by 1 base, leaving 13 bases between them. The CDR3 is made up of 14 amino acids. The germline V gene has CDR1 SQVTM and CDR2 ANQGSEA.